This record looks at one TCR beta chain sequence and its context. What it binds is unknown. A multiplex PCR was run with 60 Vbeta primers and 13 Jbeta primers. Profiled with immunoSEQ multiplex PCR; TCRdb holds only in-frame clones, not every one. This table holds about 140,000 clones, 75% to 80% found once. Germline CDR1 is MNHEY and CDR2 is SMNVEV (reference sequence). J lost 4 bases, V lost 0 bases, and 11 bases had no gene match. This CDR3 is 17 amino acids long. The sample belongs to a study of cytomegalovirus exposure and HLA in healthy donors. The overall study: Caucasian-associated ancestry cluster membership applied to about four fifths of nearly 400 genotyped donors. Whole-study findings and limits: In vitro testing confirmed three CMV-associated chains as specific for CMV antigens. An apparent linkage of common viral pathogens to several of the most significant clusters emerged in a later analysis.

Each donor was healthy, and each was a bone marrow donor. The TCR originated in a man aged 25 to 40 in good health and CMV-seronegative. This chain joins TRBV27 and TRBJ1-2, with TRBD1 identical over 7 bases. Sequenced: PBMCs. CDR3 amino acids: CASSLSLIDRAAYGYTF. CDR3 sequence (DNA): TGTGCCAGCAGTTTATCGCTTATAGACAGGGCAGCCTATGGCTACACCTTC.